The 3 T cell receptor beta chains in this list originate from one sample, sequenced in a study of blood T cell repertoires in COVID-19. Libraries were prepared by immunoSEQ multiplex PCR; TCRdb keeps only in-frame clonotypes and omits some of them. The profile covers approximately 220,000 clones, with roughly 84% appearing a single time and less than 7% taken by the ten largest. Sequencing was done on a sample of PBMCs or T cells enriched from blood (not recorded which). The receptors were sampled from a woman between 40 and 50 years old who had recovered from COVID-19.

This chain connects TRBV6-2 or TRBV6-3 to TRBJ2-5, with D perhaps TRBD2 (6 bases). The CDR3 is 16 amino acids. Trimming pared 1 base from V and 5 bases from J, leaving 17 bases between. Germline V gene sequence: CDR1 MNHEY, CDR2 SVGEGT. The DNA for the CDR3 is TGTGCCAGCAGTTACTTAGCGGTGGGGTTCGGGGAGACCCAGTACTTC. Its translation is CASSYLAVGFGETQYF.

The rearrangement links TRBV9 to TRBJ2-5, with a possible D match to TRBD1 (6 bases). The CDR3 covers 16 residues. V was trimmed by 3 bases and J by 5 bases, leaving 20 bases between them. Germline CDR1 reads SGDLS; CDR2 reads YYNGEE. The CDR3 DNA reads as TGTGCCAGCAGCGACCCGCTTACAGGGTATGAGGAGACCCAGTACTTC. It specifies CASSDPLTGYEETQYF.

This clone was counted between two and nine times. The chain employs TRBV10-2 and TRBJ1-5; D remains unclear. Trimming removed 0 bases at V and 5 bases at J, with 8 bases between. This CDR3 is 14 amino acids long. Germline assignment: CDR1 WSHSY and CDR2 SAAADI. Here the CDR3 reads CASSESALYQPQHF. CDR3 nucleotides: TGCGCCAGCAGTGAGTCAGCCCTCTATCAGCCCCAGCATTTT.